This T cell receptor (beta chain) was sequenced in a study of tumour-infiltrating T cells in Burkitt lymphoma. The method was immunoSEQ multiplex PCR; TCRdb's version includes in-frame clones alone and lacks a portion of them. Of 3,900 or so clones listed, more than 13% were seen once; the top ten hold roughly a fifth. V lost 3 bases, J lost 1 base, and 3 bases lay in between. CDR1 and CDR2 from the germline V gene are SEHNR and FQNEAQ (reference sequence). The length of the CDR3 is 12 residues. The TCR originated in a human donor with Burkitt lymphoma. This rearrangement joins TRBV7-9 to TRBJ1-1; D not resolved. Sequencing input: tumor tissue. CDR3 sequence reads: CASSFTNTEAFF. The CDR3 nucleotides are TGTGCCAGCAGCTTCACGAACACTGAAGCTTTCTTT. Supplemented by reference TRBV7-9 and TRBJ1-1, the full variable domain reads DTGVSQNPRHKITKRGQNVTFRCDPISEHNRLYWYRQTLGQGPEFLTYFQNEAQLEKSRLLSDRFSAERPKGSFSTLEIQRTEQGDSAMYLCASSFTNTEAFFGQGTRLTVV.